A single sample gave rise to the 8 T cell receptor beta chains below, sequenced in a study of CD8+ T cells in alopecia areata. Treatment described: oral pan-JAK inhibitor, 5-10 mg twice daily. Sequencing templates came from extracted RNA that was reverse transcribed into cDNA. The protocol was immunoSEQ multiplex PCR, while the TCRdb copy is restricted to in-frame clones and leaves out a portion. The sample has about 220,000 clones, approximately 57% seen once. This specimen was CD4+ T cells sorted from blood, taken at week 4, from a patient treated with tofacitinib. These TCRs come from a human donor with alopecia areata.

DNA for the CDR3: TGTGCCAGTAGTCTTATGACAGGGGACAATCAGCCCCAGCATTTT. The encoded protein is CASSLMTGDNQPQHF. The chain combines TRBV19 with TRBJ1-5; 8 bases match TRBD1. CDR1 is LNHDA, CDR2 SQIVND, per germline (reference sequence). V lost 5 bases to trimming and J lost 3 bases; unmatched junction nucleotides: 6. CDR3 length: 15 residues.

This clone was counted only a few times. The gene calls are TRBV19 and TRBJ2-3; D gene unclear. Germline CDR1 LNHDA, CDR2 SQIVND (reference sequence). V was trimmed by 6 bases and J by 4 bases, leaving 5 bases between them. The CDR3 totals 11 residues. The CDR3 protein is CASSAADTQYF. CDR3 nucleotide sequence: TGTGCCAGTAGCGCCGCAGATACGCAGTATTTT. The full variable domain, with the rest looked up from reference TRBV19 and TRBJ2-3, is DGGITQSPKYLFRKEGQNVTLSCEQNLNHDAMYWYRQDPGQGLRLIYYSQIVNDFQKGDIAEGYSVSREKKESFPLTVTSAQKNPTAFYLCASSAADTQYFGPGTRLTVL.

A single count supports this clone. The identical CDR3 is also encoded by other nucleotide sequences in the sample. This sequence joins TRBV29-1 and TRBJ1-2, with D uncertain. Germline V CDR1 and CDR2: SQVTM, ANQGSEA. This CDR3 spans 11 amino acids. The V end was cut by 2 bases, the J end by 5 bases, with 6 bases between. The CDR3 spells CSVEIGYGYTF. The CDR3 DNA is TGCAGCGTTGAAATAGGGTATGGCTACACCTTC.

The chain combines TRBV6-5 with TRBJ1-6, with D maybe TRBD1 (6 bases). V gave up 4 bases and J gave up 0 bases, with 10 bases separating them. CDR3 length: 16 residues. Germline V gene data show CDR1 as MNHEY and CDR2 as SVGAGI. The CDR3: CASSFGQSSYNSPLHF. CDR3 nucleotides: TGTGCCAGCAGTTTTGGACAGAGCTCCTATAATTCACCCCTCCACTTT.

This clone was detected only a few times. The chain uses TRBV5-1 and TRBJ2-7; 9 nucleotides agree with TRBD1. CDR3 length: 14 amino acids. Per germline, CDR1 SGHRS and CDR2 YFSETQ. V lost 3 bases, J lost 5 bases, and 6 bases stayed unmatched. The CDR3 coding sequence is TGCGCCAGCAGCTCGAGGACAGGGGTCAACGAGCAGTACTTC. It translates to CASSSRTGVNEQYF.

The V and J genes are TRBV5-1 and TRBJ2-2; 9 bases agree with TRBD1. The length of the CDR3 is 14 residues. Germline CDR1 reads SGHRS; CDR2 reads YFSETQ. The J segment lost 7 bases and the V segment lost 2 bases, leaving 3 bases of the junction unmatched. The CDR3 sequence: CASSFTGGGGELFF. CDR3 in DNA: TGCGCCAGCAGCTTCACAGGGGGCGGCGGGGAGCTGTTTTTT.

The chain combines TRBV2 with TRBJ2-6, with D perhaps given as TRBD1 or TRBD2 (5 bases each). The CDR3 is 17 amino acids. The germline gives CDR1 SNHLY, CDR2 FYNNEI. The V end lost 7 bases, the J end lost 0 bases, and 16 bases lay between the germline ends. The CDR3 loop reads CASTRDPRLSGANVLTF. The CDR3 coding sequence is TGTGCCAGCACCCGGGACCCTCGCCTCTCTGGGGCCAACGTCCTGACTTTC.

The chain has TRBV29-1 and TRBJ2-7; D remains ambiguous. Germline V gene lookup returns CDR1 SQVTM and CDR2 ANQGSEA. The CDR3 is 12 amino acids. Trimming removed 2 bases from V and 2 bases from J, with 7 bases in between. DNA of the CDR3: TGCAGCGTTGAAACTCTTACCTACGAGCAGTACTTC. It specifies CSVETLTYEQYF.